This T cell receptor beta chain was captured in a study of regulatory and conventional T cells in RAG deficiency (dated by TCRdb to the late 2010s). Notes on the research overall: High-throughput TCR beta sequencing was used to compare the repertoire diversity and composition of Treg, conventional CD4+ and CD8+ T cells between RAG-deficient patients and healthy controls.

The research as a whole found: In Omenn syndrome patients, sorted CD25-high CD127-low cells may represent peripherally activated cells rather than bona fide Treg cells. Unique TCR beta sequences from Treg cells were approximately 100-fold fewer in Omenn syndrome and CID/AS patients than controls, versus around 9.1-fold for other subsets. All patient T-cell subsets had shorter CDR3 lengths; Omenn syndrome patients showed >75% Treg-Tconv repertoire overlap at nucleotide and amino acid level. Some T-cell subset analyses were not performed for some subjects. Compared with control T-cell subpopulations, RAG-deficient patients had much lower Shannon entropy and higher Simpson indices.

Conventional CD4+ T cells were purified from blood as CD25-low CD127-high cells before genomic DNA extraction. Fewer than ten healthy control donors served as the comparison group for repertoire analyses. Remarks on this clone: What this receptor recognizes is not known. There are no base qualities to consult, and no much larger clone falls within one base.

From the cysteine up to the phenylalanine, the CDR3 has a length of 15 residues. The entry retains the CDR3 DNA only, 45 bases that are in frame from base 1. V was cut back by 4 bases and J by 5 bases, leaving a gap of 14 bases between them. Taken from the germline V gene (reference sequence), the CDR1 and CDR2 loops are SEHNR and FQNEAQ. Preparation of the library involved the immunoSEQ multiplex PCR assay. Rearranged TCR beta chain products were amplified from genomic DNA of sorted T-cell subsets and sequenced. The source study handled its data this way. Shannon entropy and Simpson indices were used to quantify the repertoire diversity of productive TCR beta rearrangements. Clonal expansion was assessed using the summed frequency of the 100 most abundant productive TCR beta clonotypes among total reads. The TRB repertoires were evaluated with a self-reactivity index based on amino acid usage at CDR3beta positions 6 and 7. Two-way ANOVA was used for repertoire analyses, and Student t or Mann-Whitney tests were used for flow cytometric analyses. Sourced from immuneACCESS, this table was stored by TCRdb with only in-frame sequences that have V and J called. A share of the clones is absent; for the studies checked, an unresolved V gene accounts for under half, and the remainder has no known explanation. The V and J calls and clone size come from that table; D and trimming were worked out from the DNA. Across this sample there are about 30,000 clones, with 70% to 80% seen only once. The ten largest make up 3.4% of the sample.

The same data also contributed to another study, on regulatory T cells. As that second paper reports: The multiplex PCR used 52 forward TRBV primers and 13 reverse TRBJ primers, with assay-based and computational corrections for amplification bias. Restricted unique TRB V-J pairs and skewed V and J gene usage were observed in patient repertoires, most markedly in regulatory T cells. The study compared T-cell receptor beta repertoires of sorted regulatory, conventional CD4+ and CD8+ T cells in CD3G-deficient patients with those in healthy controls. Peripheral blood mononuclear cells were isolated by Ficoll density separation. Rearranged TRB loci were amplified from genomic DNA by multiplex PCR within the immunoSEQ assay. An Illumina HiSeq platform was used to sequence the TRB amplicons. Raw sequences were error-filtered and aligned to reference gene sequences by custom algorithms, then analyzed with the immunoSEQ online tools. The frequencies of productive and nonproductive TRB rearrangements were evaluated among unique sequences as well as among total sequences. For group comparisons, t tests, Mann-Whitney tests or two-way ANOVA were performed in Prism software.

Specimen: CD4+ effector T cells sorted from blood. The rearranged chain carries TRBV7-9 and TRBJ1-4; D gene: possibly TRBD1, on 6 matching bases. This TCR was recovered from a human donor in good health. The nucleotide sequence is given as TGTGCCAGCAGCTGGGGGCAGGGAGGGAATGAAAAACTGTTTTTT. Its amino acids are CASSWGQGGNEKLFF.